This TCR beta chain was identified during a study of long-term antiretroviral therapy in people with HIV (dated by TCRdb to between 2021 and 2024). In terms of the full investigation: The earliest samples were collected roughly a decade before the 2015 WHO recommendation for immediate ART, at a time when ART was usually postponed until CD4 counts fell. Whether ART initiation and durable HIV suppression were associated with changes in peripheral blood TRB repertoire composition and diversity was tested in a retrospective serial study. Test extractions of a monoclonal T-cell line alongside 30 to 35 polyclonal samples showed no cross-contamination during QIAcube processing. Among the approximately 30 participants with HIV, roughly eleven were female. A total of 192 cryopreserved PBMC samples were contributed to the cohort by 30 adults with confirmed HIV infection, with samples collected serially over a mean of around 6 years (range 1-12).

Sequencing of the TRB variable region was done with the immunoSEQ hsTCRB v3.0 assay at survey level resolution. TRB sequencing targeted a depth of about 40,000-50,000 T-cell genomes per sample. Pooled TRB libraries were sequenced on an Illumina MiSeq with a v3 150-cycle kit. The authors' analysis ran thus. Repertoire analysis was run in R within a reproducible Nextflow workflow that covered QC, data transformation and analysis. Custom analyses were implemented in LymphoSeq2, an R package for AIRR-Seq data exploration. A few samples yielding fewer than 5000 total TRB sequences were excluded, leaving 150 to 200 analyzed HIV repertoires. Of the approximately 190 retained HIV repertoires, about 59 were collected before and approximately 130 after ART initiation. Repertoires were downsampled to 5000 TRB nucleotide sequences, and summary statistics were averaged over 100 downsampling iterations. Only TRB sequences with CDR3 regions of at least seven amino acids were retained for analysis. A Shannon entropy-derived clonality score and the Gini coefficient were used to measure diversity. In repertoire networks, the top 5000 CDR3 amino acid sequences were linked whenever an edit distance of one separated two sequences. For TRB CDR3 amino acid sequences, antigen specificity groups and MHC restriction were predicted with GLIPH2. CDR3 amino acid sequences were matched against VDJdb and McPAS-TCR to flag known CMV, EBV, HIV or tissue antigen associations. Pre-ART, post-ART and control groups were compared with Wilcoxon signed-rank tests and Holm-Bonferroni correction. This immuneACCESS table, as held by TCRdb, lists in-frame sequences with V and J called but not all clones. Of the missing ones, under half trace to an unresolved V gene in checked studies; the others have no known cause. V and J calls and clone size are copied from that table; D and trimming were computed from the DNA. Recorded for this sample are 30,000 to 35,000 clones; about 94% of them occurred a single time. Together, the top ten hold 3% to 4% of the sample.

Inclusion was restricted to participants for whom at least one PBMC sample before ART initiation and at least two post-ART samples were available. Every participant with HIV received treatment in the United States of America. Before DNA extraction, cryopreserved samples of roughly 1-11 million PBMC were thawed and then washed. At the time of the earliest PBMC sample for each participant with HIV, ages ranged from about 20 to 54 years. PBMC samples were contributed by each participant from 1-4 timepoints before ART initiation and 2-8 timepoints after ART initiation, with a median of 7 samples. For every participant, serial HIV viral load, CD4+ T-cell count, ART history and demographic data were obtained. Using a Qiagen kit on a QIAcube, genomic DNA was extracted from unsorted PBMC, with samples processed in batches of 12. Concerning this clone itself: Its antigen target is currently unknown. No qualities accompany the bases; no much larger clone lies one base away.

V loses 6 bases of germline sequence and J loses 1 base, and the interval between the two ends is 9 bases. The germline V gene sets CDR1 to MRHNA and CDR2 to SNTAGT. Measured from the cysteine to the phenylalanine, the CDR3 is 14 residues long. The entry retains the CDR3 DNA only, 42 bases that are in frame from base 1. General conclusions and limits of the study: Starting ART was linked to a significant rise in TRB diversity, yet even with long-term ART the diversity remained significantly lower than in transplant donor controls. Inferences about post-ART repertoire changes were limited because no data were available on ART adherence, viral resistance or therapy changes. Narrower CDR3 length ranges were observed in HIV repertoires than in controls, and an antigen-experienced repertoire with only a slight naive shift after ART was suggested by the network structure. Unsorted PBMC were profiled instead of sorted CD4+ and CD8+ T cells because pre-ART samples had limited cell numbers. Limited PBMC availability meant only the TCR beta chain was sequenced, without alpha chain pairing. The repertoire was dominated across all time points by expanded TRB clones identified before ART initiation, although this dominance was seen to fluctuate and to decrease in many PLHIV after ART. The samples span the years 2004 to 2017, and the ART regimens used may be less effective than current regimens.

The sample here was unsorted PBMCs, taken around 5.5 years after starting antiretroviral therapy. Rearrangement joined TRBV6-4 to TRBJ2-2; the D gene cannot be resolved beyond TRBD1 or TRBD2, each matching 5 bases. This clonotype originated in a woman aged 45-65 years with HIV. DNA sequence: TGTGCCAGCAGGGCAGGGAGGAACACCGGGGAGCTGTTTTTT. Its product reads: CASRAGRNTGELFF.